This passage covers 10 T cell receptor beta chains from one sample sequenced in a study of Graves' ophthalmopathy and Graves' hyperthyroidism. The study amplified TCR beta CDR3 regions using RNA transcripts. RT-PCR was first run with HTBI primers, then multiplex PCR in a second round. Each CDR3 protein gets one entry after TCRdb re-called the multiplex PCR reads with MiXCR. The profile shows roughly 300,000 distinct CDR3 sequences, around a sixth of them singletons. The sequencing sample was made of peripheral blood. The receptors were gathered from an adult man with Graves' ophthalmopathy.

The rearrangement uses TRBV18 and TRBJ1-2, with D unclear. The CDR3 totals 15 residues. Trimming stripped 6 bases from V and 0 bases from J, with 14 bases between. Germline CDR1 and CDR2: KGHSH and LQKENI. The CDR3 spells CASSLDEVPNYGYTF. Written as DNA, the CDR3 is TGTGCCAGCTCTCTGGATGAAGTCCCTAACTATGGCTACACCTTC.

This clonotype was counted a single time. This rearrangement joins TRBV6-1 to TRBJ1-5; the D gene is possibly TRBD1 (5 bases). This CDR3 is 15 amino acids long. Germline CDR1 reads MNHNS; CDR2 reads SASEGT. The germline V and J ends were trimmed by 6 bases and 5 bases, with 17 bases remaining between them. CDR3 protein: CASSPIGGTHQPQHF. CDR3 bases: TGTGCCAGCAGCCCCATTGGGGGAACGCATCAGCCCCAGCATTTT.

In this sample, this clonotype turned up once. V gene TRBV19 combines with J gene TRBJ1-1, with a tentative D call TRBD1 (6 bases). CDR1 is LNHDA and CDR2 is SQIVND in the germline V gene (reference sequence). V was cut by 4 bases and J by 6 bases, with 15 bases left in between. The CDR3 length is 14 residues. CDR3 bases: TGTGCCAGTAGTAGGCAGCAGGGGTTAGCTGAAGCTTTCTTT. The encoded protein is CASSRQQGLAEAFF.

The chain combines TRBV12-3 or TRBV12-4 with TRBJ2-7, with 7 bases that match TRBD2. There are 16 residues in the CDR3. The V segment lost 3 bases and the J segment 0 bases; nucleotides outside the gene matches: 8. The CDR3 sequence is CASSFEAGPYSYEQYF. CDR3 nucleotides: TGTGCCAGCAGTTTCGAAGCGGGACCCTACTCCTACGAGCAGTACTTC.

This clonotype occurred many times. V is TRBV5-1 and J is TRBJ2-7; the D gene could be TRBD1 or TRBD2 (5 bases each). Between the trimmed V and J ends, which lost 2 bases and 6 bases, there was a span of 9 bases. Germline V gene sequence: CDR1 SGHRS, CDR2 YFSETQ. The CDR3 totals 12 residues. In nucleotides, the CDR3 is TGCGCCAGCAGCTTCACGGGGCCCGAGCAGTACTTC. Amino acids: CASSFTGPEQYF.

In its sample, this clonotype was seen a few times. The V gene is TRBV6-1, the J gene TRBJ2-7; no firm D call. The V end was cut by 6 bases, the J end by 5 bases, with 20 bases between. The CDR3 consists of 15 residues. The germline CDR1 and CDR2 sequences are MNHNS and SASEGT. The CDR3 sequence is CASRPLVGGNHEQYF. In nucleotides, the CDR3 is TGTGCCAGCAGACCCCTGGTCGGTGGTAATCACGAGCAGTACTTC.

This clonotype was picked up many times. This rearrangement joins TRBV5-1 to TRBJ2-5, with no clear D. This CDR3 region has 14 residues. The germline V gene encodes CDR1 SGHRS and CDR2 YFSETQ. Trimming removed 0 bases from V and 4 bases from J, with 10 bases in between. Here the CDR3 reads CASSLEGVGETQYF. The CDR3 DNA is TGCGCCAGCAGCTTGGAGGGCGTCGGAGAGACCCAGTACTTC. Full variable domain (rest looked up from reference TRBV5-1 and TRBJ2-5): KAGVTQTPRYLIKTRGQQVTLSCSPISGHRSVSWYQQTPGQGLQFLFEYFSETQRNKGNFPGRFSGRQFSNSRSEMNVSTLELGDSALYLCASSLEGVGETQYFGPGTRLLVL.

In its sample, this clonotype was seen many times. The CDR3 sequence: CSVEETVSSGANVLTF. For the CDR3, the DNA is TGCAGCGTTGAAGAGACTGTAAGCTCTGGGGCCAACGTCCTGACTTTC. The chain links TRBV29-1 to TRBJ2-6; D call uncertain. CDR1 SQVTM and CDR2 ANQGSEA come from the germline V gene. Trimming pared 0 bases from V and 0 bases from J, leaving 9 bases between. CDR3 length: 16 amino acids.

Remarks on this clonotype: One end of the junction does not line up with germline, which may come from a read error. The genes are TRBV12-3 or TRBV12-4 and TRBJ1-3, with D perhaps TRBD1 (6 bases). CDR3 length equals 15 residues. Here the CDR3 DNA reads TGTGCCAGCAGTTTAGGGGTCAGCGCGGGACACACCATATTTTTT. Protein: CASSLGVSAGHTIFF.

This clonotype was seen at least ten times. The chain combines TRBV6-1 with TRBJ2-7; 9 bases match TRBD1. CDR3 length: 11 residues. CDR1 and CDR2 (germline): MNHNS, SASEGT. With 6 bases clipped from V and 9 bases from J, the junction kept 3 bases outside the gene matches. In DNA form, the CDR3 reads TGTGCCAGCAGGGGGACAGGGCTGCAGTACTTC. This sequence encodes CASRGTGLQYF.